This T cell receptor beta chain was identified in a study of blood T cells in healthy people across ages. Researchers isolated at least 7 million PBMCs per sample. V lost 1 base to trimming and J lost 5 bases, with 15 bases between them. Germline V gene data show CDR1 as DFQATT and CDR2 as SNEGSKA (reference sequence). The length of the CDR3 is 15 residues. Study-wide findings and caveats: PBMCs left unsorted prevented a conclusive naive versus antigen-experienced comparison.

This clonotype has only a few counts. Its antigen is not identified. With a J-beta primer mix and a sample-barcoded 5' primer, a second PCR ran about 6 to 11 cycles. All cDNA molecules were each tagged by a template-switch adaptor with 12 random nucleotides. A single record per CDR3 protein comes from TCRdb applying MiXCR to the 5' RACE reads. This sample has 550,000 to 800,000 distinct CDR3 sequences, with around 32% found just once. The material sequenced was blood. The chain combines TRBV20-1 with TRBJ2-1; D is possibly TRBD2 (5 bases). This TCR came from a woman older than 75 in good health. DNA of the CDR3: TGCAGTGCTAGAGTTAAGGTGACTATCGACAATGAGCAGTTCTTC. Residues: CSARVKVTIDNEQFF.